The entry below gives a single T cell receptor beta chain sequence along with its context. CDR3 length: 14 amino acids. CDR1 is SGHTA and CDR2 is FQGTGA in the germline V gene. V shed 4 bases and J shed 2 bases, with 9 bases lying between them. The repertoire was sequenced with immunoSEQ multiplex PCR; TCRdb's copy has only in-frame clones and lacks some. The table shows about 47,000 clones, with roughly nine tenths occurring only once. These data belong to a study of T cell changes during pregnancy in multiple sclerosis. Here the sequenced sample was CD8+ T cells from peripheral blood mononuclear cells, taken in the second trimester of pregnancy. The TCR sequence derives from a female donor with multiple sclerosis, enrolled in a pregnancy study. V is TRBV7-3 and J is TRBJ2-1; D possibly corresponds to TRBD2 (7 bases). The CDR3: CASSWGGPYNEQFF. The DNA for the CDR3 is TGTGCCAGCAGCTGGGGGGGGCCCTACAATGAGCAGTTCTTC.